A selection of T cell receptor beta chains follows, all from one sample in a study of blood T cell repertoires in COVID-19. Here immunoSEQ multiplex PCR was the method, and the copy in TCRdb shows in-frame clones only, minus some. This sample yields around 270,000 clones, of which 75% to 90% are seen a single time; approximately 4.2% belongs to the top ten. Sequencing was performed on peripheral blood. These receptors were taken from a man aged 35 to 55 with acute or convalescent COVID-19. CDR3s include the opening cysteine and the closing phenylalanine or tryptophan. The D gene is left open where the match is weak. Clone size appears in some rows only: once, few, many, or a class for an expanded clone.

V gene	D gene	clone size	J gene	CDR3 protein	CDR3 DNA
TRBV5-1	.	.	TRBJ1-1	CASSLRGGGTEAFF	TGCGCCAGCAGCTTAAGGGGAGGAGGCACTGAAGCTTTCTTT
TRBV7-3	.	once	TRBJ2-1	CASSLARVSYNEQFF	TGTGCCAGCAGTTTAGCGCGGGTTTCCTACAATGAGCAGTTCTTC
TRBV7-9	.	.	TRBJ1-4	CASSLFGGASEKLFF	TGTGCCAGCAGCTTATTTGGGGGCGCCAGTGAAAAACTGTTTTTT
TRBV10-1	TRBD1	.	TRBJ2-7	CASSEGNRGSEQYF	TGCGCCAGCAGTGAAGGGAACAGGGGGAGCGAGCAGTACTTC
TRBV30	.	.	TRBJ1-2	CAFATYREGYTF	TGTGCCTTCGCAACCTACAGGGAAGGCTACACCTTC
TRBV12-5	.	few	TRBJ2-1	CASAQGSEQFF	TGTGCTAGTGCCCAAGGGAGTGAGCAGTTCTTC
TRBV28	.	.	TRBJ1-1	CASSFGGSGTEAFF	TGTGCCAGCAGTTTCGGGGGGTCCGGCACTGAAGCTTTCTTT
TRBV30	TRBD1	.	TRBJ2-7	CAWAGTGISYEQYF	TGTGCCTGGGCCGGGACAGGGATATCCTACGAGCAGTACTTC
TRBV5-1	TRBD1	.	TRBJ1-2	CASSSTGINYGYTF	TGCGCCAGCAGCTCGACAGGGATAAACTATGGCTACACCTTC
TRBV6-5	.	.	TRBJ2-3	CASSSPRQSTDTQYF	TGTGCCAGCAGTTCCCCCCGCCAGAGCACAGATACGCAGTATTTT
TRBV25-1	.	.	TRBJ2-1	CASKRDSYNEQFF	TGTGCCAGCAAAAGAGACAGCTACAATGAGCAGTTCTTC
TRBV29-1	.	once	TRBJ1-2	CSVGGDAGYTF	TGCAGCGTAGGGGGAGACGCTGGCTACACCTTC
TRBV5-4	.	.	TRBJ2-5	CASSAGQRSQETQYF	TGTGCCAGCAGCGCGGGACAGCGTTCCCAAGAGACCCAGTACTTC
TRBV6-4	TRBD1	once	TRBJ1-6	CASRILQGQTYNSPLHF	TGTGCCAGCAGGATTTTACAGGGGCAGACGTATAATTCACCCCTCCACTTT
TRBV29-1	TRBD1	.	TRBJ2-3	CSVDGQGVNTQYF	TGCAGCGTTGACGGACAGGGGGTCAATACGCAGTATTTT
TRBV15	.	.	TRBJ1-2	CATTSRGDYGYTF	TGTGCCACCACCTCCCGGGGGGACTATGGCTACACCTTC
TRBV6-5	.	.	TRBJ1-1	CASSYRGTGTEAFF	TGTGCCAGCAGTTACAGAGGGACTGGCACTGAAGCTTTCTTT
TRBV30	.	.	TRBJ2-7	CAWSRPQGRHEQYF	TGTGCCTGGAGTAGGCCCCAGGGAAGGCACGAGCAGTACTTC
TRBV27	.	.	TRBJ2-7	CASSFVGRGSYEQYF	TGTGCCAGCAGTTTTGTGGGTAGAGGCTCCTACGAGCAGTACTTC
TRBV3-1/TRBV3-2	.	.	TRBJ2-3	CASSHGQRGTDTQYF	TGTGCCAGCAGCCACGGACAGCGAGGCACAGATACGCAGTATTTT
TRBV6-5	TRBD1	.	TRBJ1-2	CASSQTNRGIYGYTF	TGTGCCAGCAGCCAGACCAACAGGGGAATCTATGGCTACACCTTC
TRBV7-2	TRBD1	.	TRBJ1-2	CASSPGPDRVYYGYTF	TGTGCCAGCAGCCCGGGCCCGGACAGGGTGTATTACGGCTACACCTTC
TRBV30	.	.	TRBJ1-1	CAWNSGANTEAFF	TGTGCCTGGAACTCGGGAGCGAACACTGAAGCTTTCTTT
TRBV18	TRBD1	.	TRBJ1-2	CASSPGTGSANYGYTF	TGTGCCAGCTCACCAGGGACAGGGTCAGCTAACTATGGCTACACCTTC
TRBV2	TRBD1	.	TRBJ2-1	CASSPGQGNFNEQFF	TGTGCCAGCAGTCCGGGACAGGGAAATTTCAATGAGCAGTTCTTC
TRBV10-3	TRBD1	.	TRBJ1-1	CAISESRQGASTEAFF	TGTGCCATCAGTGAGTCGAGACAGGGGGCGAGCACTGAAGCTTTCTTT
TRBV4-2	.	.	TRBJ2-7	CASSQVPGTNYEQYF	TGTGCCAGCAGCCAAGTCCCCGGGACAAACTACGAGCAGTACTTC
TRBV4-2	.	.	TRBJ1-6	CASSQDGGGYNSPLHF	TGTGCCAGCAGCCAAGATGGCGGGGGTTATAATTCACCCCTCCACTTT
TRBV24-1	.	.	TRBJ2-1	CATSDSRLGYRDEQFF	TGTGCCACCAGTGATTCTCGATTAGGTTATCGGGATGAGCAGTTCTTC